Sequencing of this T cell receptor (beta chain) was carried out in a study of Graves' ophthalmopathy and Graves' hyperthyroidism. General study points: As the model predicted ophthalmopathy progression, it achieved a sensitivity of 70% to 71% and a specificity of about 78%.

The TCR beta CDR3 regions underwent amplification from RNA transcripts. RT-PCR with HTBI primers came first, then second-round multiplex PCR. TCRdb recomputed calls from the multiplex PCR reads with MiXCR, one row per CDR3 protein. The sample yields around 670,000 distinct CDR3 sequences, around 40% seen once. CDR1 is LNHNV, CDR2 YYDKDF, per germline (reference sequence). The CDR3 totals 15 residues. Trimming removed 0 bases from V and 7 bases from J; junction bases left unmatched: 5. This clonotype was seen ten or more times. What it recognizes is unknown. The sample consisted of peripheral blood. This chain uses TRBV15 with TRBJ1-4; the match to TRBD1 covers 7 bases. This clonotype was sampled from an adult man with Graves' ophthalmopathy. For the CDR3, the DNA is TGTGCCACCAGCAGAGATCCAGGGGGTGGTGAAAAACTGTTTTTT. Its protein product is CATSRDPGGGEKLFF.